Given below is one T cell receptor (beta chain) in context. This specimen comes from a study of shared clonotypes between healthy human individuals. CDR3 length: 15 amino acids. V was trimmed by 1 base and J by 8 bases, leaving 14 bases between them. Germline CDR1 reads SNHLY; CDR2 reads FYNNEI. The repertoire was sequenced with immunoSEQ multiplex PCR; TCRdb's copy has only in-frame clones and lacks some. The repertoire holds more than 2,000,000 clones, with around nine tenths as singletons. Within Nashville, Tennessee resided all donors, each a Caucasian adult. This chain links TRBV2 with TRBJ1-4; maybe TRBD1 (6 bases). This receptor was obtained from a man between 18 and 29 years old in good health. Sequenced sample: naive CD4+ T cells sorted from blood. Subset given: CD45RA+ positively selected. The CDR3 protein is CASSEVGGAGEKLFF. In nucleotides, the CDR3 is TGTGCCAGCAGTGAAGTTGGGGGGGCAGGGGAAAAACTGTTTTTT.